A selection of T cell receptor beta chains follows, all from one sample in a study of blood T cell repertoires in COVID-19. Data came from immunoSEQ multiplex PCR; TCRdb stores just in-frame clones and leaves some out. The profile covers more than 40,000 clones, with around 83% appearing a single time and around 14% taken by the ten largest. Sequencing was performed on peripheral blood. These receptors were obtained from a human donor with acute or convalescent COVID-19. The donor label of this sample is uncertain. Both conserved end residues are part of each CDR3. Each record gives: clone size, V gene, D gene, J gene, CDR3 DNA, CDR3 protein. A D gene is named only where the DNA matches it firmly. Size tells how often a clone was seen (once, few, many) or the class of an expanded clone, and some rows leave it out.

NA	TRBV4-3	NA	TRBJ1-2	TGCGCCAGCAGCCCGACAATGTTATTACTTAACTATGGCTACACCTTC	CASSPTMLLLNYGYTF
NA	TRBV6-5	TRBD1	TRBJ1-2	TGTGCCAGCACCTGGGACAGGGACGGGGATGGCTACACCTTC	CASTWDRDGDGYTF
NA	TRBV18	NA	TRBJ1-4	TGTGCCAGCTCACCCTCTGTTCAGGCTGAAAAACTGTTTTTT	CASSPSVQAEKLFF
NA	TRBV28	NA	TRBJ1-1	TGTGCCAGCAGCGCCCACATGAACACTGAAGCTTTCTTT	CASSAHMNTEAFF
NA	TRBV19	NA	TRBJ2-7	TGTGCCAGTAGTATACAGGGGGGCTACGAGCAGTACTTC	CASSIQGGYEQYF
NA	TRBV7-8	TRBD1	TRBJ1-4	TGTGCCAGCAGCTTAGAACAGGGGCCTAATGAAAAACTGTTTTTT	CASSLEQGPNEKLFF
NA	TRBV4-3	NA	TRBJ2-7	TGCGCCAGCAGCCAAGATAGAGCGATTGAAGGGGACGAGCAGTACTTC	CASSQDRAIEGDEQYF
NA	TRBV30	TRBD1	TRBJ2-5	TGTGCCTGGAGCGGGACAGGGGTGGGGGAGACCCAGTACTTC	CAWSGTGVGETQYF
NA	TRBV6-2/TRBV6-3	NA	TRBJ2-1	TGTGCCAGCAGTTACTCAATAGCGCCCTCCTACAATGAGCAGTTCTTC	CASSYSIAPSYNEQFF
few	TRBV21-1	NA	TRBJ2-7	TGTGCCAGCAGCAAACCCCAGGGAAGTAGGGGCCACGAGCAGTACTTC	CASSKPQGSRGHEQYF
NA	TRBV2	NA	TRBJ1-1	TGTGCCAGCAGTGAACTAGGGGTCGGCACTGAAGCTTTCTTT	CASSELGVGTEAFF
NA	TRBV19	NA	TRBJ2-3	TGTGCCAGTAGTGACGGGGCAGGGGTCACAGATACGCAGTATTTT	CASSDGAGVTDTQYF
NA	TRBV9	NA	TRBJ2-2	TGTGCCAGCAGCGCGGGACAAAACACCGGGGAGCTGTTTTTT	CASSAGQNTGELFF
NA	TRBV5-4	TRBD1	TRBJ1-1	TGTGCCAGCAGCAGGGAACAGGGGATGAACACTGAAGCTTTCTTT	CASSREQGMNTEAFF
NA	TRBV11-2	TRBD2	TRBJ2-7	TGTGCCAGCAGCTTTCAGCGGGACTCCTACGAGCAGTACTTC	CASSFQRDSYEQYF
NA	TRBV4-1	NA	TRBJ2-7	TGCGCCAGCAGCCTTACGATCGCAGGCTACGAGCAGTACTTC	CASSLTIAGYEQYF
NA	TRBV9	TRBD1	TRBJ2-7	TGTGCCAGCAGCCCACCGGGACAGGGGGCGAATTGGTTGTCCCCCGTTAATACCTACGAGCAGTACTTC	CASSPPGQGANWLSPVNTYEQYF
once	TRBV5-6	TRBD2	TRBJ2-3	TGTGCCAGCAGCTTACGACTAGCCTCTGGCACAGATACGCAGTATTTT	CASSLRLASGTDTQYF
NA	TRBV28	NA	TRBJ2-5	TGTGCCAGCAGCTCAACAGGGCCAGGAGAGACCCAGTACTTC	CASSSTGPGETQYF
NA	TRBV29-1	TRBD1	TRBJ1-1	TGCAGCGTTGAAGAGACAGGGGCGGCTGAAGCTTTCTTT	CSVEETGAAEAFF
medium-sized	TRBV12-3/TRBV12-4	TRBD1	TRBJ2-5	TGTGCCAGCAGTCGTTGGACAGGAGAGACCCAGTACTTC	CASSRWTGETQYF
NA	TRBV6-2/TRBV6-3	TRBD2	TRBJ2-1	TGTGCCAGCAGTTACGAACCAGCGGGAGGTGGGAATGAGCAGTTCTTC	CASSYEPAGGGNEQFF
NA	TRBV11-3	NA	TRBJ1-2	TGTGCCAGCAGCTCGGGGGGTGGCTATGGCTACACCTTC	CASSSGGGYGYTF
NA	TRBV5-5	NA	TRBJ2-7	TGTGCCAGCAGCCAAACAGGGCGCGAGCAGTACTTC	CASSQTGREQYF
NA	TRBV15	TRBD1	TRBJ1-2	TGTGCCACCGCTCAGGGGGCTAACTATGGCTACACCTTC	CATAQGANYGYTF
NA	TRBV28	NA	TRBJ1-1	TGTGCCAGCAGGTATCGTCTGAACACTGAAGCTTTCTTT	CASRYRLNTEAFF
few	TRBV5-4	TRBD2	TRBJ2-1	TGTGCCAGCAGCTTTTCACTAGCGGCAATCAATGAGCAGTTCTTC	CASSFSLAAINEQFF
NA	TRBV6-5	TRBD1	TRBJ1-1	TGTGCCGGGACTCGACAGGGACCGAACACTGAAGCTTTCTTT	CAGTRQGPNTEAFF
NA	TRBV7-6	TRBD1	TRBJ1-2	TGTGCCAGCAGCTATACAGGGGGCAGCTATGGCTACACCTTC	CASSYTGGSYGYTF
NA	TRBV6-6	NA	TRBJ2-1	TGTGCCAGCAGTTACTCTAAATCAGAGTTCTTC	CASSYSKSEFF
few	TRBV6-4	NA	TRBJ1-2	TGTGCCAGCAGTGCAAACATCGGGACAACTAACTATGGCTACACCTTC	CASSANIGTTNYGYTF
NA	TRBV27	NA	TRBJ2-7	TGTGCCAGCAGTTTAAGACAGTCCCACGAGCAGTACTTC	CASSLRQSHEQYF